This entry describes one T cell receptor (beta chain). Antigen: not known. This sample stems from a study of lymphopenia after photon versus proton radiotherapy. General study findings and limits: After the lymphocyte nadir, photon-treated repertoires showed oligoclonal expansion, especially of CD8+ Temra cells. Authors raise, but do not show, better survival with proton therapy. In patients who died, overall survival fell as post-nadir TCR diversity dropped more. Under photons, naive T cells and diversity fell while effector/memory populations rose.

Assay: immunoSEQ multiplex PCR; the TCRdb copy retains only in-frame clones and omits some. The data contain 150,000 to 200,000 clones, roughly nine tenths of them singletons. The receptor comes from a man aged 45-65 years with gastric cancer. Sequencing used peripheral blood, obtained from a patient treated with photon-based radiotherapy.

The CDR3 DNA is TGTGCCAGCGCGACTAGCATCGTGGAGACCCAGTACTTC. Encoded protein: CASATSIVETQYF. The chain joins TRBV11-2 to TRBJ2-5; TRBD2 agrees at 7 bases. J lost 5 bases, V lost 8 bases, and 8 bases had no gene match. This CDR3 has 13 residues. The germline CDR1 and CDR2 sequences are SGHAT and FQNNGV.